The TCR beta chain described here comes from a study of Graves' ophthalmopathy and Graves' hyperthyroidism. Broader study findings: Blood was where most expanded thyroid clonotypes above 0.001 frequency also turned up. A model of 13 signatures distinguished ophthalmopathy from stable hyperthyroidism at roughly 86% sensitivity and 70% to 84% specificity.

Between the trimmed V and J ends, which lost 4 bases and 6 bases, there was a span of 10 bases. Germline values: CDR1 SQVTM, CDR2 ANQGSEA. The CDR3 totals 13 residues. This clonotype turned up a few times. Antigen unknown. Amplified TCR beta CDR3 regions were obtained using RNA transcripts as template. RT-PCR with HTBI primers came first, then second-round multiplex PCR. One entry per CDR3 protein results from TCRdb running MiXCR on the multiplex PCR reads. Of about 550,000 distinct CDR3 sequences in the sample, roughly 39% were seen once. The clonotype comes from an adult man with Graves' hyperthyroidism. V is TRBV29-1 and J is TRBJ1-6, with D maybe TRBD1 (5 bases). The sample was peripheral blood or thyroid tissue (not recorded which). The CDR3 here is CSVVGDVNSPLHF. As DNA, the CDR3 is TGCAGCGTTGTGGGGGACGTTAATTCACCCCTCCACTTT.